What follows are 10 T cell receptor beta chains derived from one specimen sequenced in a study of cytomegalovirus exposure and HLA in healthy donors. Amplification used 60 Vbeta primers and 13 Jbeta primers. The data were produced by immunoSEQ multiplex PCR, yet TCRdb's version contains in-frame clones alone and is incomplete. Of about 80,000 clones listed, around 77% were seen once; the top ten hold about 22%. Sequenced sample: PBMCs. Receptors were obtained from a woman aged 35 to 49 in good health and CMV-seropositive.

This clone appeared a single time. The chain links TRBV6-1 to TRBJ2-5; TRBD2 agrees at 12 bases. Unmatched junction bases numbered 18, after V lost 2 bases and J lost 2 bases. This CDR3 contains 21 residues. Per germline, CDR1 MNHNS and CDR2 SASEGT. This CDR3 is CASSEFSASGGAVGNQETQYF. The CDR3 DNA reads as TGTGCCAGCAGTGAATTCTCGGCTAGCGGGGGGGCTGTTGGAAATCAAGAGACCCAGTACTTC.

The chain carries TRBV27 and TRBJ2-7, with D perhaps matching TRBD2 (6 bases). Germline CDR1 and CDR2: MNHEY and SMNVEV (reference sequence). Deletions cut 8 bases from V and 4 bases from J, with 15 bases between. This CDR3 is built from 13 residues. The CDR3 nucleotides are TGTGCCAGCGCGGAGGGGCGGAAGTACGAGCAGTACTTC. This encodes CASAEGRKYEQYF.

This chain connects TRBV28 to TRBJ1-1, with a weak D call TRBD1 (5 bases). Deletions cut 5 bases from V and 5 bases from J, with 15 bases between. Germline-derived CDR1 and CDR2 are MDHEN and SYDVKM. This CDR3 is 14 amino acids long. The CDR3: CASSLPQGWTEAFF. For the CDR3, the DNA is TGTGCCAGCAGTCTCCCTCAGGGTTGGACTGAAGCTTTCTTT.

This clone was recorded once. This chain joins TRBV5-4 and TRBJ1-1, with unresolved D. Germline assignment: CDR1 SGHNT and CDR2 YYREEE (reference sequence). The CDR3 length is 13 residues. V lost 0 bases and J lost 6, with 9 bases in between. The CDR3 bases are TGTGCCAGCAGCTTGGAAGCGGTGTCTGAAGCTTTCTTT. Encoded protein: CASSLEAVSEAFF.

The chain employs TRBV18 and TRBJ1-1, with 9 bases fitting TRBD1. The V and J ends lost 3 bases and 6 bases, in that order; junction bases with no gene match: 8. The V gene's germline CDR1 is KGHSH and CDR2 LQKENI. CDR3 size: 15 residues. This CDR3 is CASSPTTGGGAEAFF. In DNA form, the CDR3 reads TGTGCCAGCTCACCTACCACAGGGGGCGGGGCTGAAGCTTTCTTT.

V usage is TRBV13 and J usage is TRBJ1-5; unclear D gene. The germline V gene has CDR1 PRHDT and CDR2 FYEKMQ (reference sequence). CDR3 length: 12 residues. V gave up 4 bases and J gave up 4 bases, with 5 bases separating them. The CDR3 loop reads CASSSRNQPQHF. DNA for the CDR3: TGTGCCAGCAGCTCCAGGAATCAGCCCCAGCATTTT. Together with reference TRBV13 and TRBJ1-5, the CDR3 gives the full variable domain: AAGVIQSPRHLIKEKRETATLKCYPIPRHDTVYWYQQGPGQDPQFLISFYEKMQSDKGSIPDRFSAQQFSDYHSELNMSSLELGDSALYFCASSSRNQPQHFGDGTRLSIL.

V is TRBV19 and J is TRBJ2-2; TRBD1 is a possible D gene (6 bases). Per the germline V gene, CDR1 is LNHDA and CDR2 is SQIVND (reference sequence). Trimming pared 3 bases from V and 7 bases from J, leaving 12 bases between. The CDR3 spans 14 residues. The CDR3 DNA reads as TGTGCCAGTAGTATCTGGGGGCTTGACGGGGAGCTGTTTTTT. Amino acids: CASSIWGLDGELFF.

The V gene is TRBV28, the J gene TRBJ2-7; TRBD1 matches at 8 bases. The CDR3 has 15 amino acids. Germline V lookup: CDR1 MDHEN, CDR2 SYDVKM. J lost 5 bases, V lost 5 bases, and 11 bases had no gene match. The DNA of the CDR3 is TGTGCCAGCAGTCCAGGGGGCTTTGGCCATGACGAGCAGTACTTC. Translated, it gives CASSPGGFGHDEQYF.

J is TRBJ1-4 and V is TRBV5-4; maybe TRBD1 (6 bases). V lost 0 bases to trimming and J lost 7 bases, with 10 bases between them. The CDR3 is 14 residues long. Per the germline V gene, CDR1 is SGHNT and CDR2 is YYREEE (reference sequence). The CDR3 loop is CASSLGGHGEKLFF. The DNA for the CDR3 is TGTGCCAGCAGCTTGGGGGGGCACGGTGAAAAACTGTTTTTT. Complete variable domain (other parts from reference TRBV5-4 and TRBJ1-4): ETGVTQSPTHLIKTRGQQVTLRCSSQSGHNTVSWYQQALGQGPQFIFQYYREEENGRGNFPPRFSGLQFPNYSSELNVNALELDDSALYLCASSLGGHGEKLFFGSGTQLSVL.

The chain uses TRBV5-1 and TRBJ2-7; perhaps TRBD1 as D (5 bases). V was trimmed by 4 bases and J by 1 base, leaving 18 bases between them. The CDR3 has 16 residues. The germline CDR1 and CDR2 sequences are SGHRS and YFSETQ. CDR3 nucleotides: TGCGCCAGCAGCCTCAATGGGGCGTTGTCTTCCTACGAGCAGTACTTC. Protein sequence: CASSLNGALSSYEQYF. The variable domain in full, completed from reference TRBV5-1 and TRBJ2-7, reads KAGVTQTPRYLIKTRGQQVTLSCSPISGHRSVSWYQQTPGQGLQFLFEYFSETQRNKGNFPGRFSGRQFSNSRSEMNVSTLELGDSALYLCASSLNGALSSYEQYFGPGTRLTVT.